Described below is a single T cell receptor beta chain sequence and its context. This clonotype was found many times. Its specific antigen is unknown. It has no much larger one-base neighbor in the sample; base qualities were not kept. The method behind the library was PCR. The run used an Illumina HiSeq 2500. To normalize quantification of the TCRbeta repertoire, the TCR libraries were built with molecular barcoding that relied on unique molecular identifiers. TCRdb handled the public reads itself, with Q25 trimming in fastp and clone calling in MiXCR, and kept productive beta chains. Each CDR3 protein gets just one entry, which takes the most common genes and DNA from the rows behind it. The sample table contains around 400,000 distinct CDR3 sequences; only one count was recorded for 11% of them. The ten largest account for roughly 5.5% of the sample. The data were obtained in a study of T-cell reconstitution after alpha-beta-depleted transplantation in children (dated by TCRdb to about 2016). Context from the whole study: T-cell immune reconstitution after TCRalphabeta/CD19-depleted allogeneic hematopoietic cell transplantation in children was quantitatively tracked in the study by means of TCR repertoire profiling.

Between the V and J ends, shortened by 5 bases and 3 bases respectively, the junction contains 14 bases. Looking up the germline V gene yields CDR1 SGHVS and CDR2 FQNEAQ. Including the terminal cysteine and phenylalanine, the CDR3 comprises 15 residues. CDR3 DNA is the only sequence kept; it has 45 bases, read in frame from the first base. This receptor was identified in a human donor who donated a stem cell graft to a child with acute myeloid leukemia. Here the chain combines TRBV7-8 and TRBJ2-1, and the D gene may be TRBD2, 5 bases matching. The specimen was PBMCs from the stem cell graft donor, collected from the stem cell graft. CDR3 protein: CASSPILASYNEQFF. The DNA sequence is as follows: TGTGCCAGCAGCCCTATCTTAGCGAGCTACAATGAGCAGTTCTTC.